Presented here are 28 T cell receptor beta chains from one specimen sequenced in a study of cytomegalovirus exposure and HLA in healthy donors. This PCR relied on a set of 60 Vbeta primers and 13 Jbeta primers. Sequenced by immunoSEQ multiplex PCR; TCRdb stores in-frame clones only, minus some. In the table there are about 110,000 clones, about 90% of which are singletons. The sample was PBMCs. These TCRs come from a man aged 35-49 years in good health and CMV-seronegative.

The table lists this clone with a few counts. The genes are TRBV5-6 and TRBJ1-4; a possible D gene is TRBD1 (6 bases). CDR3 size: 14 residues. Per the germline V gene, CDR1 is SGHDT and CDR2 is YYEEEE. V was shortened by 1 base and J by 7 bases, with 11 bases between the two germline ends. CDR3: CASSLQGLGEKLFF. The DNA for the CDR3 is TGTGCCAGCAGCTTGCAGGGGTTGGGTGAAAAACTGTTTTTT.

CDR3 protein: CASTYLDGDYGYTF. DNA of the CDR3: TGTGCCAGCACCTACCTCGACGGGGACTATGGCTACACCTTC. The chain is built from TRBV6-5 and TRBJ1-2; the D is unclear. CDR3 length: 14 residues. The germline V gene has CDR1 MNHEY and CDR2 SVGAGI. Trimming took off 7 bases at V and 3 bases at J, with 15 bases between the two ends.

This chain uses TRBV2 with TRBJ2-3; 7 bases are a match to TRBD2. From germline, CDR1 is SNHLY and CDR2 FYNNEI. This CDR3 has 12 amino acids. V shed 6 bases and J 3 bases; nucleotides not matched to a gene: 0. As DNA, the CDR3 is TGTGCCAGCAGAGCGGGGACAGATACGCAGTATTTT. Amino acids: CASRAGTDTQYF.

The CDR3: CASSQDADSGNTIYF. In DNA form, the CDR3 reads TGCGCCAGCAGCCAAGACGCGGACTCTGGAAACACCATATATTTT. The chain recombines TRBV4-1 with TRBJ1-3; D unclear. The CDR3 loop spans 15 amino acids. The germline V gene has CDR1 MGHRA and CDR2 YSYEKL. V lost 0 bases to trimming and J lost 0 bases, with 6 bases between them.

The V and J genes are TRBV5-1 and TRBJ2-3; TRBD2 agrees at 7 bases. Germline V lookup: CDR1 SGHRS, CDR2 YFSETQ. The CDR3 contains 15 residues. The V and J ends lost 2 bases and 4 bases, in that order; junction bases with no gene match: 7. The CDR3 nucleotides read TGCGCCAGCAGCTTCGGTCGGGGGGAATCAGATACGCAGTATTTT. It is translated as CASSFGRGESDTQYF. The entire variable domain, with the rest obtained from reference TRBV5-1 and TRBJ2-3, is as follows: KAGVTQTPRYLIKTRGQQVTLSCSPISGHRSVSWYQQTPGQGLQFLFEYFSETQRNKGNFPGRFSGRQFSNSRSEMNVSTLELGDSALYLCASSFGRGESDTQYFGPGTRLTVL.

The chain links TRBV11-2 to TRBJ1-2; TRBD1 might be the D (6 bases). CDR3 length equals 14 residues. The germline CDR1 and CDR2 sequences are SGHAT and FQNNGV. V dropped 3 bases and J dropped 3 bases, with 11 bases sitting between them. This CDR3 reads CASSFSQGHYGYTF. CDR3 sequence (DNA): TGTGCCAGCAGCTTCTCACAGGGACACTATGGCTACACCTTC.

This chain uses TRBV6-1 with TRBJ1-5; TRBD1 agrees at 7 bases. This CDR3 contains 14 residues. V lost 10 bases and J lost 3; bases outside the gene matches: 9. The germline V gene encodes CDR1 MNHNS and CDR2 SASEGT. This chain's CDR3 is CATKEDRHNQPQHF. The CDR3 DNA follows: TGTGCCACAAAAGAGGACAGGCACAATCAGCCCCAGCATTTT.

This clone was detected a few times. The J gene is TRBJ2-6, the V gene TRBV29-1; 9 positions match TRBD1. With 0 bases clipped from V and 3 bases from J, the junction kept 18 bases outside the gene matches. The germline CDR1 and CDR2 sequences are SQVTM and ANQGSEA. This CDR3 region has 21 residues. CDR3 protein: CSVEDLRDRDIALGGANVLTF. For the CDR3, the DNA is TGCAGCGTTGAAGATCTTAGGGACAGGGACATCGCACTAGGTGGGGCCAACGTCCTGACTTTC.

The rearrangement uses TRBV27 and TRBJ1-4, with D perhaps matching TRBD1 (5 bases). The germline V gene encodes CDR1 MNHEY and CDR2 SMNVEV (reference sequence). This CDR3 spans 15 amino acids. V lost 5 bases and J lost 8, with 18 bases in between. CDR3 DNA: TGTGCCAGCAGTCCCTTATGGGGCAGATCGGAAAAACTGTTTTTT. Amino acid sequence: CASSPLWGRSEKLFF.

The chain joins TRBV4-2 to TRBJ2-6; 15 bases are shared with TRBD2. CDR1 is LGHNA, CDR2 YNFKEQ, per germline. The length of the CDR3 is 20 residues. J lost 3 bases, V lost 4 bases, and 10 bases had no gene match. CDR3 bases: TGTGCCAGCAGCCCCACTTACGGACTAGCGGGGGGGAATGGGGCCAACGTCCTGACTTTC. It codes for CASSPTYGLAGGNGANVLTF.

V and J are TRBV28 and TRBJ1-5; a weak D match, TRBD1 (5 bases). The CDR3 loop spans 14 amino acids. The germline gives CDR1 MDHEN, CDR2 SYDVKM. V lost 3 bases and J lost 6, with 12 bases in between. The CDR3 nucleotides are TGTGCCAGCAGTTTGAGGGGACTGGGTCAGCCCCAGCATTTT. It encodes CASSLRGLGQPQHF. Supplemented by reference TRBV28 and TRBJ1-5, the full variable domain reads DVKVTQSSRYLVKRTGEKVFLECVQDMDHENMFWYRQDPGLGLRLIYFSYDVKMKEKGDIPEGYSVSREKKERFSLILESASTNQTSMYLCASSLRGLGQPQHFGDGTRLSIL.

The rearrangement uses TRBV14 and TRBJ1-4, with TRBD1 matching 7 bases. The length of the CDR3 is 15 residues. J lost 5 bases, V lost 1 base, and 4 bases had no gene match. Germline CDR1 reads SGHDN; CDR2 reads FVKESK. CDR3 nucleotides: TGTGCCAGCAGCCAAGGAGTACAGGGGAATGAAAAACTGTTTTTT. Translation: CASSQGVQGNEKLFF.

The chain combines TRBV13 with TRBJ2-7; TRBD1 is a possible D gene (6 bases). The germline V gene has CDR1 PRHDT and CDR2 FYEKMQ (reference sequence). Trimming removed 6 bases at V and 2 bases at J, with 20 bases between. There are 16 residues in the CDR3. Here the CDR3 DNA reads TGTGCCAGCAGAAAACTCCGGGACACGGCCCCCTACGAGCAGTACTTC. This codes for CASRKLRDTAPYEQYF.

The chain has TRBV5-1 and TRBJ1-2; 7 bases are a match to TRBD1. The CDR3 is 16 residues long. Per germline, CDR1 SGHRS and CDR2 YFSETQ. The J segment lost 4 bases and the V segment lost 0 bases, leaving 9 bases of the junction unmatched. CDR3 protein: CASSLATGQNIYGYTF. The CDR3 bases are TGCGCCAGCAGCTTGGCCACGGGACAGAACATCTATGGCTACACCTTC.

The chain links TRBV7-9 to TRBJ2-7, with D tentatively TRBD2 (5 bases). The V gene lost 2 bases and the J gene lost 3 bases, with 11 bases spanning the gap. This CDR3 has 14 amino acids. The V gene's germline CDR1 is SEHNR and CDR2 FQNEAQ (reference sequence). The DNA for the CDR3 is TGTGCCAGCAGCTTAAGAGGGAATGTCTACGAGCAGTACTTC. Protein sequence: CASSLRGNVYEQYF.

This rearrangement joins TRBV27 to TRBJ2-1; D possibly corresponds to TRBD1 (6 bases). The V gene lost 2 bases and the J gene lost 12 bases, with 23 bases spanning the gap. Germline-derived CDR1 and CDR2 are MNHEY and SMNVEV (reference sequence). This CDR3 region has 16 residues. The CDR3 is CASSLAPQRTEFAQFF. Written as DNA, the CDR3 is TGTGCCAGCAGTTTAGCCCCGCAGAGGACAGAATTTGCGCAGTTCTTC.

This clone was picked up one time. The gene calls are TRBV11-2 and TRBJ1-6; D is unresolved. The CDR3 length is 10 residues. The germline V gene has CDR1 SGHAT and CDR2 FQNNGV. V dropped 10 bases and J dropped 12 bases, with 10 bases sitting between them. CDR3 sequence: CATHTKPLHF. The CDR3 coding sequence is TGTGCCACCCACACAAAACCCCTCCACTTT.

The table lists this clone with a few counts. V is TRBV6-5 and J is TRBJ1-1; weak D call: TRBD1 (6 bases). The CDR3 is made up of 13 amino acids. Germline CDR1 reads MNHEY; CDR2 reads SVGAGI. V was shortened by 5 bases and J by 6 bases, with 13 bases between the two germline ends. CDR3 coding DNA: TGTGCCAGCAGTGACCTTGGGGGCTCTGAAGCTTTCTTT. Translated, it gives CASSDLGGSEAFF.

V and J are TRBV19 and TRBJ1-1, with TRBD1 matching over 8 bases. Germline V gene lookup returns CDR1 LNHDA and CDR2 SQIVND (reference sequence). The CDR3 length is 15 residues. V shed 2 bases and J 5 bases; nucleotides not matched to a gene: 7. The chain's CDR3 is CASSINPTGETEAFF. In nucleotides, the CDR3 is TGTGCCAGTAGTATAAATCCGACAGGGGAGACTGAAGCTTTCTTT.

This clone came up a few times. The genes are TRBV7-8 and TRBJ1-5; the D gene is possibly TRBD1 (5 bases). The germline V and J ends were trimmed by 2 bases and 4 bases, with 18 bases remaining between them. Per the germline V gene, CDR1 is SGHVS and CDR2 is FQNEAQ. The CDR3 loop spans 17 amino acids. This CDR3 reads CASSLRSDIRGNQPQHF. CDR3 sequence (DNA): TGTGCCAGCAGCTTAAGGTCGGACATCCGAGGAAATCAGCCCCAGCATTTT. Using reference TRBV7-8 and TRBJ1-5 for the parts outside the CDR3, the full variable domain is GAGVSQSPRYKVAKRGQDVALRCDPISGHVSLFWYQQALGQGPEFLTYFQNEAQLDKSGLPSDRFFAERPEGSVSTLKIQRTQQEDSAVYLCASSLRSDIRGNQPQHFGDGTRLSIL.

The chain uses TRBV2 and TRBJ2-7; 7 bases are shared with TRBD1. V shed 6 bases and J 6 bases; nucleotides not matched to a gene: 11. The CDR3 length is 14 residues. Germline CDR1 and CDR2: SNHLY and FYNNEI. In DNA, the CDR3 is TGTGCCAGCAGCCCAGACAGGGAGCTTCCCGAGCAGTACTTC. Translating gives CASSPDRELPEQYF. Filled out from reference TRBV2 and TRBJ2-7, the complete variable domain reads EPEVTQTPSHQVTQMGQEVILRCVPISNHLYFYWYRQILGQKVEFLVSFYNNEISEKSEIFDDQFSVERPDGSNFTLKIRSTKLEDSAMYFCASSPDRELPEQYFGPGTRLTVT.

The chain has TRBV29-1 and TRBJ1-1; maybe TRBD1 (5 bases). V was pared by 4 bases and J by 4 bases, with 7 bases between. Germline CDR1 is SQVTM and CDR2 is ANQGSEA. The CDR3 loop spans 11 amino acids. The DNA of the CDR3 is TGCAGCGTTGGCAGGGCCACTGAAGCTTTCTTT. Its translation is CSVGRATEAFF.

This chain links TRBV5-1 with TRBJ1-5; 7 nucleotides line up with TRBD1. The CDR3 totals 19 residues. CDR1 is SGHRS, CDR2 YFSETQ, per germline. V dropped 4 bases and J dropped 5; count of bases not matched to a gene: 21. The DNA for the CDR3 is TGCGCCAGCAGCGAGTTACCAAGGGGGCACGGGACACGTTATCAGCCCCAGCATTTT. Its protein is CASSELPRGHGTRYQPQHF.

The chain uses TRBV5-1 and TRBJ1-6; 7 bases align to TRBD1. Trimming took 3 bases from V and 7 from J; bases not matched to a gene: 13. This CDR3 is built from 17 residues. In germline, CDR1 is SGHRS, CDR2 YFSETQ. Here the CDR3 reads CASSSLPDRAVNSPLHF. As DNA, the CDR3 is TGCGCCAGCAGCTCCCTTCCCGACAGGGCGGTCAATTCACCCCTCCACTTT.

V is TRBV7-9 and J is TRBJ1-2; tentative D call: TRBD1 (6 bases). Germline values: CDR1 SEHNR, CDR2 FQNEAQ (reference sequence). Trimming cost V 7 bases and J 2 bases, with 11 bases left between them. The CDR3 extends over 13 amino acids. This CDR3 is CASTRTDNYGYTF. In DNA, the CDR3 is TGTGCCAGCACCAGGACAGACAACTATGGCTACACCTTC.

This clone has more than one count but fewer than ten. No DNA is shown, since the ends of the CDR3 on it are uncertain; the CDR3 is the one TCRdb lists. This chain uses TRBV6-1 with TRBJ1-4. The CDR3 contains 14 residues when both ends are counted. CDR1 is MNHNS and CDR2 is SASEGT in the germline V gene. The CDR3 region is CASSTSSRNEKLFF.

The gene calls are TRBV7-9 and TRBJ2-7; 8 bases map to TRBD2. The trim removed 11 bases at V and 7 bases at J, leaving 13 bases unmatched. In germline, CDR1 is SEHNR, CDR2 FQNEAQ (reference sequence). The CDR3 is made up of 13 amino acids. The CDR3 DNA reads TGTGCCGCTAGCGGGCGGATGATGGGGGAGCAGTACTTC. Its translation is CAASGRMMGEQYF.

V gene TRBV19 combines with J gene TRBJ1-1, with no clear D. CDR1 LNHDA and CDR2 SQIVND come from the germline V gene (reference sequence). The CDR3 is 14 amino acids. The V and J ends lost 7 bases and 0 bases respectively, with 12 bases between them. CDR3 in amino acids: CASNPSSLNTEAFF. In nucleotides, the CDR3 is TGTGCCAGTAATCCGTCTAGTTTGAACACTGAAGCTTTCTTT.